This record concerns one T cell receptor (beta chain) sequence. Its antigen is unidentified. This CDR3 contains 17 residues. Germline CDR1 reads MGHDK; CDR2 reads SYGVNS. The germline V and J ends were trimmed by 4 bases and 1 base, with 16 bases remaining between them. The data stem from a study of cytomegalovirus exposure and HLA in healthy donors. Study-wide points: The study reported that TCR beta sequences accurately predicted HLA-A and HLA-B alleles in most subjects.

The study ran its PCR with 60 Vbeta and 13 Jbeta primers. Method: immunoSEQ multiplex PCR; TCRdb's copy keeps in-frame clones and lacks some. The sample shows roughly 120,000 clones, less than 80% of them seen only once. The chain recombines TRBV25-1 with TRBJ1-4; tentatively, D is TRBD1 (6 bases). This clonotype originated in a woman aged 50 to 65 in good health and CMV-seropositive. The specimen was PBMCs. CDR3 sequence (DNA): TGTGCCAGCAGTGCCACTCGGGACACCAAAACTAATGAAAAACTGTTTTTT. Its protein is CASSATRDTKTNEKLFF.